These 16 T cell receptor beta chains were sequenced from one sample in a study of T cells after yellow fever vaccination. TCRdb analysed the 5' RACE reads with MiXCR anew, one entry per CDR3 protein. The sample contains more than 95,000 distinct CDR3 sequences, about 16% of which appear only once. The sequences come from CD8+ T cells sorted from PBMCs, collected 5 days after the yellow fever booster vaccination. These receptors originate from a young man who received the YFV17D yellow fever vaccine.

The chain joins TRBV29-1 to TRBJ2-2; no definite D call. CDR1 SQVTM and CDR2 ANQGSEA come from the germline V gene. This CDR3 comprises 14 residues. V gave up 1 base and J gave up 1 base, with 7 bases separating them. CDR3 in DNA: TGCAGCGTTGAAGTTGCGGAGAACACCGGGGAGCTGTTTTTT. It yields the protein CSVEVAENTGELFF.

This clonotype was observed once. The rearrangement uses TRBV4-1 and TRBJ2-5; D might be TRBD1 or TRBD2, each matching 5 bases. Per germline, CDR1 MGHRA and CDR2 YSYEKL. Deletions cut 3 bases from V and 7 bases from J, with 18 bases between. The CDR3 has 15 residues. The CDR3 loop reads CASSHGNRDGGTQYF. The CDR3, as DNA: TGCGCCAGCAGCCACGGTAACCGGGACGGTGGGACCCAGTACTTC.

This chain joins TRBV7-3 and TRBJ2-1, with D possibly matching TRBD2 (5 bases). Germline V gives CDR1 SGHTA, CDR2 FQGTGA. The CDR3 runs 15 residues. V was trimmed by 2 bases and J by 6 bases, leaving 14 bases between them. As DNA, the CDR3 is TGTGCCAGCAGCTTAGCCGGCCGCCGGGGCAATGAGCAGTTCTTC. Translated: CASSLAGRRGNEQFF.

The chain links TRBV15 to TRBJ1-2; 9 nucleotides align to TRBD1. CDR1 and CDR2 from the germline V gene are LNHNV and YYDKDF (reference sequence). CDR3 length: 14 amino acids. V was clipped by 3 bases and J by 8 bases; unmatched bases: 7. The chain's CDR3 is CATSRGQGMKGYTF. The DNA of the CDR3 is TGTGCCACCAGCAGGGGACAGGGTATGAAGGGCTACACCTTC.

At least ten counts were recorded for this clonotype. This chain connects TRBV14 to TRBJ2-6; no clear D. Trimming shortened V by 3 bases and J by 0 bases, and 18 bases separated the two germline ends. CDR1 is SGHDN and CDR2 is FVKESK in the germline V gene. CDR3 length: 19 amino acids. The CDR3 loop is CASSHPRSRRSSGANVLTF. DNA of the CDR3: TGTGCCAGCAGCCATCCAAGGAGCAGGCGAAGCTCTGGGGCCAACGTCCTGACTTTC.

The rearrangement links TRBV12-3 or TRBV12-4 to TRBJ1-4; the D gene is possibly TRBD1 (5 bases). Trimming left V 5 bases short and J 6 bases short, with 19 bases between. The CDR3 covers 16 residues. The CDR3 DNA reads TGTGCCAGCAGTCAAACTCCGGGACGGACTCATGAAAAACTGTTTTTT. It translates to CASSQTPGRTHEKLFF.

This clonotype was counted only a few times. This sequence joins TRBV12-3 or TRBV12-4 and TRBJ2-7; D is uncertain. The germline V and J ends were trimmed by 0 bases and 6 bases, with 9 bases remaining between them. The CDR3 totals 13 residues. DNA for the CDR3: TGTGCCAGCAGTTTAGCGGAAAAGGCCGAGCAGTACTTC. Translation: CASSLAEKAEQYF.

This clonotype has more than one count but fewer than ten. J is TRBJ1-1 and V is TRBV19; no clear D. The germline V and J ends were trimmed by 3 bases and 1 base, with 12 bases remaining between them. The CDR3 is made up of 15 amino acids. The germline CDR1 and CDR2 sequences are LNHDA and SQIVND (reference sequence). The CDR3 region has the DNA TGTGCCAGTAGTATCCCGTCGCGGGAGAACACTGAAGCTTTCTTT. Encoded protein: CASSIPSRENTEAFF.

This rearrangement joins TRBV29-1 to TRBJ2-2; D might be TRBD1 or TRBD2, each matching 6 bases. The CDR3 covers 14 residues. The germline V gene encodes CDR1 SQVTM and CDR2 ANQGSEA. Trimming pared 7 bases from V and 7 bases from J, leaving 19 bases between. This CDR3 is CSAYSGEVIGELFF. In DNA form, the CDR3 reads TGCAGCGCCTACTCAGGGGAGGTTATCGGGGAGCTGTTTTTT.

The chain is built from TRBV7-3 and TRBJ2-3; TRBD2 aligns across 11 bases. Trimming removed 2 bases from V and 3 bases from J; junction bases left unmatched: 10. CDR1 SGHTA and CDR2 FQGTGA come from the germline V gene. The CDR3 contains 18 residues. CDR3 sequence: CASSLGISGGAITDTQYF. CDR3 coding DNA: TGTGCCAGCAGCTTAGGGATTAGCGGGGGGGCCATAACAGATACGCAGTATTTT.

V and J are TRBV2 and TRBJ2-1; no reliable D call. CDR1 and CDR2 from the germline V gene are SNHLY and FYNNEI. V was pared by 4 bases and J by 7 bases, with 5 bases between. This CDR3 is built from 11 residues. In DNA form, the CDR3 reads TGTGCCAGCAGTGGTTCGAATGAGCAGTTCTTC. It yields the protein CASSGSNEQFF.

This clonotype has ten or more counts. The chain carries TRBV10-3 and TRBJ2-2; TRBD1 is a possible D gene (6 bases). V shed 11 bases and J shed 2 bases, with 12 bases lying between them. The CDR3 is made up of 13 amino acids. Germline V gene data show CDR1 as ENHRY and CDR2 as SYGVKD. This CDR3 is CAVGTPNTGELFF. DNA of the CDR3: TGTGCCGTCGGGACACCTAACACCGGGGAGCTGTTTTTT.

This clonotype showed up just a few times. The rearrangement joins TRBV4-1 to TRBJ2-1, with 11 bases lining up with TRBD2. CDR3 length equals 15 residues. V shed 4 bases and J 9 bases; nucleotides not matched to a gene: 8. The germline CDR1 and CDR2 sequences are MGHRA and YSYEKL. CDR3: CASSPLAGGPVEQFF. The CDR3 region has the DNA TGCGCCAGCAGCCCCTTAGCGGGGGGGCCAGTTGAGCAGTTCTTC.

This clonotype appeared a few times. This chain connects TRBV11-1 to TRBJ2-3, with D possibly matching TRBD2 (5 bases). With 5 bases removed from V and 7 bases from J, the gap between germline ends came to 13 bases. Germline assignment: CDR1 SGHAT and CDR2 FQDESV (reference sequence). The CDR3 runs to 13 residues. The CDR3 coding sequence is TGTGCCAGCAGCCCAACGGGGAGTCATACGCAGTATTTT. Translating gives CASSPTGSHTQYF.

This clonotype was seen only a few times. The chain recombines TRBV5-1 with TRBJ1-2; possibly TRBD1 for D (6 bases). With 1 base removed from V and 3 bases from J, the gap between germline ends came to 13 bases. The CDR3 contains 15 residues. The germline gives CDR1 SGHRS, CDR2 YFSETQ. The CDR3 bases are TGCGCCAGCAGCTTGACTTTACGACAGGACTATGGCTACACCTTC. This codes for CASSLTLRQDYGYTF.

This clonotype was picked up a small number of times. Here the CDR3 reads CASSSWTAPQETQYF. As DNA, the CDR3 is TGTGCCAGCAGCTCATGGACAGCTCCCCAAGAGACCCAGTACTTC. The chain recombines TRBV11-2 with TRBJ2-5, with D perhaps TRBD1 (6 bases). Trimming removed 4 bases at V and 1 base at J, with 13 bases between. The germline gives CDR1 SGHAT, CDR2 FQNNGV. CDR3 length: 15 residues.